The TCR beta chain described here comes from a study of blood T cell repertoires in COVID-19. Overall study: The study drew acute and convalescent COVID-19 samples from the United States, Italy and Spain.

Source study methods: Amplifying reference gene primers gave estimates of nucleated cell counts. The assay was immunoSEQ multiplex PCR, and TCRdb's table has in-frame clones only and misses some. That table supplies the V and J calls and clone size; D and trimming were determined from the DNA. This sample has about 240,000 clones, with 82% found just once. The CDR3 covers 15 residues. Germline V CDR1 and CDR2: WNHNN, SYGVQD (reference sequence). Between the trimmed V and J ends, which lost 4 bases and 6 bases, there was a span of 16 bases. This sequence originates from a woman in her seventies with acute or convalescent COVID-19. The sample taken for sequencing was peripheral blood. The gene calls are TRBV10-1 and TRBJ2-1; possibly TRBD1 for D (5 bases). The CDR3 region has the DNA TGCGCCAGCAGTGGGGGCAGGCGTCCCCCCAATGAGCAGTTCTTC. It encodes CASSGGRRPPNEQFF.